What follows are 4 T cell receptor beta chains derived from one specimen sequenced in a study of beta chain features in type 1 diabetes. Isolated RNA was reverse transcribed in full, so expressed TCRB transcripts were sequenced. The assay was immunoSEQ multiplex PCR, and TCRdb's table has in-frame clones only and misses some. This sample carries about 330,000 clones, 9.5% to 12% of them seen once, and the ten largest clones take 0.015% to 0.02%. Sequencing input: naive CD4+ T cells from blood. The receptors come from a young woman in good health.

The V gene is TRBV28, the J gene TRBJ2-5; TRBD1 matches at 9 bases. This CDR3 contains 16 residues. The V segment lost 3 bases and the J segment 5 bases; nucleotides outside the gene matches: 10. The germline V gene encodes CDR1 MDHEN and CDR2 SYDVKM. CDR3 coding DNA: TGTGCCAGCAGTTTTGGGACAGGGTCATACGGCGAGACCCAGTACTTC. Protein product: CASSFGTGSYGETQYF.

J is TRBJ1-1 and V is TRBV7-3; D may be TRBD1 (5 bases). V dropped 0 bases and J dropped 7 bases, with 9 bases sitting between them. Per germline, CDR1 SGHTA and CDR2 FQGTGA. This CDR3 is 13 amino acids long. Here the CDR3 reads CASSLTGAVEAFF. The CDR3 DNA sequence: TGTGCCAGCAGCTTAACAGGGGCGGTTGAAGCTTTCTTT.

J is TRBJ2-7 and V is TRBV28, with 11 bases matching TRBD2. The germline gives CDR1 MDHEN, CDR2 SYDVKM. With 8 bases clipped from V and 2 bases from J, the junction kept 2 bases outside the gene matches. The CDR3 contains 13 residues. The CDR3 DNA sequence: TGTGCCAGCGGGACTAGCGGACCCTACGAGCAGTACTTC. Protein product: CASGTSGPYEQYF.

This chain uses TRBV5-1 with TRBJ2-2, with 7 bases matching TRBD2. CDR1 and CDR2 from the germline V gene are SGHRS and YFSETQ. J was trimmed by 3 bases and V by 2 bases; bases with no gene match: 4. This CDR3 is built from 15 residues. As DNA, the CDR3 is TGCGCCAGCAGCTTTTCTGCGGGAGACACCGGGGAGCTGTTTTTT. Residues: CASSFSAGDTGELFF.